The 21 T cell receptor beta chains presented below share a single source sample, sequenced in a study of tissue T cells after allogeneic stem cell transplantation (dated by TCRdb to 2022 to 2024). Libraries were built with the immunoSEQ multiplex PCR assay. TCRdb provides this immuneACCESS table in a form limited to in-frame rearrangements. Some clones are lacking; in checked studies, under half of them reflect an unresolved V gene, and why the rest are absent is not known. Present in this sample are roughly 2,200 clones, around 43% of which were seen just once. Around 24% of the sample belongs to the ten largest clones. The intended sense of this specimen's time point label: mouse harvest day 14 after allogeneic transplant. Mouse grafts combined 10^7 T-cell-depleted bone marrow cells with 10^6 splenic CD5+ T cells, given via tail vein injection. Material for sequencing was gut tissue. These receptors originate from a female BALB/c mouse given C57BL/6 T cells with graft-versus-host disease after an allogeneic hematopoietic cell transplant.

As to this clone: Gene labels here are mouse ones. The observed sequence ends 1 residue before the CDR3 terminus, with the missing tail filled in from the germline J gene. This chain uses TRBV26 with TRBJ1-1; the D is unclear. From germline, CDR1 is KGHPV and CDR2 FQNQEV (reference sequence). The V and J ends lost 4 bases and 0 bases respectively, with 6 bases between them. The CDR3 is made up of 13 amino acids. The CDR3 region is CASSRQSNTEVFF. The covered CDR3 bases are TGTGCCAGCAGTCGTCAATCAAACACAGAAGTCTTC.

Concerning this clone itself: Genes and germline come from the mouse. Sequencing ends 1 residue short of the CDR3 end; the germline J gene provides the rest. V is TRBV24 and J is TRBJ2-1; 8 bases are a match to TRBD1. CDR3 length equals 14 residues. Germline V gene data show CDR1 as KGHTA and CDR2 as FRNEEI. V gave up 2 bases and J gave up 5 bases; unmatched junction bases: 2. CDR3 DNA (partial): TGTGCCAGCAGTCTGGGACAGGGAAATGCTGAGCAGTTC. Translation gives CASSLGQGNAEQF. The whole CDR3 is CASSLGQGNAEQFF.

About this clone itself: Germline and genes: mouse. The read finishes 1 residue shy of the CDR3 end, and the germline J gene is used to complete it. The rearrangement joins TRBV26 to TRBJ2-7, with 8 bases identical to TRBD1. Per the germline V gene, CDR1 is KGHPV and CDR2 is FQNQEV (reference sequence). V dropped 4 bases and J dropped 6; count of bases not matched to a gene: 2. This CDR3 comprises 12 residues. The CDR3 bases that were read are TGTGCCAGCAGTCCAGACAGGGGTGAACAGTAC. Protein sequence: CASSPDRGEQY. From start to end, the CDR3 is CASSPDRGEQYF.

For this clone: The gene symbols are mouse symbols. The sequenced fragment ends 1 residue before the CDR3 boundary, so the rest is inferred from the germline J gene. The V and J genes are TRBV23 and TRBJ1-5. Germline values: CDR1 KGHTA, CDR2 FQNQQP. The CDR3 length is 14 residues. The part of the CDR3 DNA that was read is TGCTCCAGCAGTCAATTCCGGGACTCCCAGGCTCCGCTT. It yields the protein CSSSQFRDSQAPL. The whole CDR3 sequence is CSSSQFRDSQAPLF.

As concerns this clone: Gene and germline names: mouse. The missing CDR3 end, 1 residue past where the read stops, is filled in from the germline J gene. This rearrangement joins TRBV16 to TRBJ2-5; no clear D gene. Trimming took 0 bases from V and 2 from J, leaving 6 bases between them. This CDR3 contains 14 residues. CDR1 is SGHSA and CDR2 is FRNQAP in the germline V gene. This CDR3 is CASSLETLQDTQYF. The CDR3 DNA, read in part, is TGTGCAAGCAGCTTAGAGACGCTCCAAGACACCCAGTAC.

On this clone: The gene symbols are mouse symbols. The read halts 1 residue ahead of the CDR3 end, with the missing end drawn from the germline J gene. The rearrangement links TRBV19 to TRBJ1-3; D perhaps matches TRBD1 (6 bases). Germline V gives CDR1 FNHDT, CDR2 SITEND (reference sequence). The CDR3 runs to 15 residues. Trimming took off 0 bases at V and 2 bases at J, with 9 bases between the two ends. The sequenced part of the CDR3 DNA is TGTGCCAGCAGTATAGACAGGGAGGCTGGAAATACGCTCTAT. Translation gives CASSIDREAGNTLY. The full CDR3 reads CASSIDREAGNTLYF.

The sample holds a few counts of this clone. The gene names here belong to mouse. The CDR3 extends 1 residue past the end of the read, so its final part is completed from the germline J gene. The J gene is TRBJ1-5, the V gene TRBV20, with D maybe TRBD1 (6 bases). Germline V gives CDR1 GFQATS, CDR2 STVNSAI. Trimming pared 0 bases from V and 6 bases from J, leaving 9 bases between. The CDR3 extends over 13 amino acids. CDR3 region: CGAREQGGQAPLF. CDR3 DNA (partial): TGTGGTGCTAGGGAACAGGGCGGCCAGGCTCCGCTT.

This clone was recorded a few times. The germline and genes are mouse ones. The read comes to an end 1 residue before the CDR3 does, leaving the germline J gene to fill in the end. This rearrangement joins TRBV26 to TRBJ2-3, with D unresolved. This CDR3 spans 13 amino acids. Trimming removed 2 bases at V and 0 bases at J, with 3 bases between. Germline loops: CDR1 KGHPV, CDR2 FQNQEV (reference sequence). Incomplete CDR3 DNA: TGTGCCAGCAGTCTGATCAGTGCAGAAACGCTGTAT. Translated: CASSLISAETLY. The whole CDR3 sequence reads CASSLISAETLYF.

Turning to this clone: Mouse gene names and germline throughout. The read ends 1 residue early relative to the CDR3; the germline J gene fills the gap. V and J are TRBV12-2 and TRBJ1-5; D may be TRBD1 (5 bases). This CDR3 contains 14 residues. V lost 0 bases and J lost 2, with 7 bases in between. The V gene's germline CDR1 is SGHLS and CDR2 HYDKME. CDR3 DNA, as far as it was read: TGTGCCAGCTCTCTCGGAGGGGACAACCAGGCTCCGCTT. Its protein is CASSLGGDNQAPL. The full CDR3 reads CASSLGGDNQAPLF.

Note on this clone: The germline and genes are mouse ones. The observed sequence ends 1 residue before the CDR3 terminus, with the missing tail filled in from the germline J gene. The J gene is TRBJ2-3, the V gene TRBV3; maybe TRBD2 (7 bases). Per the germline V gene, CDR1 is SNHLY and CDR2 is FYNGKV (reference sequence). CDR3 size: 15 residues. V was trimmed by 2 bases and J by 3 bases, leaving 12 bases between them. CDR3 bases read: TGTGCCAGCAGCTTACGGGGGGCTTTCGCAGAAACGCTGTAT. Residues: CASSLRGAFAETLY. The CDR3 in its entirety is CASSLRGAFAETLYF.

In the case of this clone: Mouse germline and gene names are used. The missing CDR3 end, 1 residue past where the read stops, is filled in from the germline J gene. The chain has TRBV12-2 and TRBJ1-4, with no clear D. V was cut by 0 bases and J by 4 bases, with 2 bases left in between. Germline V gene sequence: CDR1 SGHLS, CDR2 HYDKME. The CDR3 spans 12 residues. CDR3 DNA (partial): TGTGCCAGCTCTCTCGGCAACGAAAGATTATTT. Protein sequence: CASSLGNERLF. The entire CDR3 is CASSLGNERLFF.

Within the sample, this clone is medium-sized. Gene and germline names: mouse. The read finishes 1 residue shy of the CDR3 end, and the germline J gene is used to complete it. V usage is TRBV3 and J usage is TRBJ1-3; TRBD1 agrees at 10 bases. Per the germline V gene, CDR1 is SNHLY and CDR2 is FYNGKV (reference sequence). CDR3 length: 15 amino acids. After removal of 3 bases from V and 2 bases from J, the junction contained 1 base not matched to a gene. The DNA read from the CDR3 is TGTGCCAGCAGCTTCGGACAGGGGGCTGGAAATACGCTCTAT. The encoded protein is CASSFGQGAGNTLY. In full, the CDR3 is CASSFGQGAGNTLYF.

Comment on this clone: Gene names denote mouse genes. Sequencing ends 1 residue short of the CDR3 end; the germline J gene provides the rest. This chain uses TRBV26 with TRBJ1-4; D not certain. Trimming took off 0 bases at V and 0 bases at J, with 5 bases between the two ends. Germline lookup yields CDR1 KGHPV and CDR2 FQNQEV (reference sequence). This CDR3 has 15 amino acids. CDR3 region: CASSLSPFSNERLFF. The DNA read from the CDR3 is TGTGCCAGCAGTCTGTCGCCCTTTTCCAACGAAAGATTATTT.

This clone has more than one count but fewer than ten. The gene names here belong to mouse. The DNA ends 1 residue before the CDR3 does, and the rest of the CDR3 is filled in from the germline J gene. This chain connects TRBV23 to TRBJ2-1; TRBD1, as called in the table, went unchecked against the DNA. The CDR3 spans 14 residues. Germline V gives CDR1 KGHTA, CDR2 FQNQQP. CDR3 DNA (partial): TGCTCCAGCAGTCCCCGGGACACCTATGCTGAGCAGTTC. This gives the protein CSSSPRDTYAEQF. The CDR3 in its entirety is CSSSPRDTYAEQFF.

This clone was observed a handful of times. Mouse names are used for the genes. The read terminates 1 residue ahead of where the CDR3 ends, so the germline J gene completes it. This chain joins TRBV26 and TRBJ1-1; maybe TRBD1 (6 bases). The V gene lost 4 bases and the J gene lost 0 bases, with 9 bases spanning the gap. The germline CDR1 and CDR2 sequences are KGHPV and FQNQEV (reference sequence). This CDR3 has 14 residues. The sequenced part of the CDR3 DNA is TGTGCCAGCAGTCGGGGACAAGCAAACACAGAAGTCTTC. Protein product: CASSRGQANTEVF. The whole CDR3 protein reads CASSRGQANTEVFF. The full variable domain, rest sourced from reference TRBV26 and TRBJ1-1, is NSKVIQTPRYLVKGQGQKAKMRCIPEKGHPVVFWYQQNKNNEFKFLINFQNQEVLQQIDMTEKRFSAECPSNSPCSLEIQSSEAGDSALYLCASSRGQANTEVFFGKGTRLTVV.

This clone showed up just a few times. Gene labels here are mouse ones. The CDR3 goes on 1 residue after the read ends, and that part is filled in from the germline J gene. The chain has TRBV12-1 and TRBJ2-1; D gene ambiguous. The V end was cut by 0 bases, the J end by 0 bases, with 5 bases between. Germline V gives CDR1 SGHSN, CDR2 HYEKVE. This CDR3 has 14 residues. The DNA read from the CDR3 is TGTGCCAGCTCTCTCCTCGTTAACTATGCTGAGCAGTTC. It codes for CASSLLVNYAEQF. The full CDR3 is CASSLLVNYAEQFF.

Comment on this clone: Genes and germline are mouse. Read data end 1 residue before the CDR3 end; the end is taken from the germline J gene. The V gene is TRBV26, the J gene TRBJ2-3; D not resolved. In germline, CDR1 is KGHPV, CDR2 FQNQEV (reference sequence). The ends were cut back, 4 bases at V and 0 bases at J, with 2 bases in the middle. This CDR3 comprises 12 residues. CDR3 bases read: TGTGCCAGCAGTCATAGTGCAGAAACGCTGTAT. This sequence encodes CASSHSAETLY. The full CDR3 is CASSHSAETLYF.

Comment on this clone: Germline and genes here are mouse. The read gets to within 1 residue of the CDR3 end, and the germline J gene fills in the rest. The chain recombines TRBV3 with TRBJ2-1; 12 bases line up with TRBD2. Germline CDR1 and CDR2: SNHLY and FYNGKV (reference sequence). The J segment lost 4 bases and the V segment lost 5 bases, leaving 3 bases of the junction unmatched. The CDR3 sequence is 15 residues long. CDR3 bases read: TGTGCCAGCAGCGGACTGGGGGGGGATTATGCTGAGCAGTTC. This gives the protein CASSGLGGDYAEQF. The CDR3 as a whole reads CASSGLGGDYAEQFF. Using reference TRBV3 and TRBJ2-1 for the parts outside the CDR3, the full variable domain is GPKVLQIPSHQIIDMGQMVTLNCDPVSNHLYFYWYKQILGQQMEFLVNFYNGKVMEKSKLFKDQFSVERPDGSYFTLKIQPTALEDSAVYFCASSGLGGDYAEQFFGPGTRLTVL.

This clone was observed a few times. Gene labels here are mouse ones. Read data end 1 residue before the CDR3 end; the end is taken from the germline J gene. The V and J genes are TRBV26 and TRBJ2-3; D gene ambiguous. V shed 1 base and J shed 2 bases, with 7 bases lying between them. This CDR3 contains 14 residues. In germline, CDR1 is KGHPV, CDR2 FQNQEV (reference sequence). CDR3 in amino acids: CASSLFQSAETLYF. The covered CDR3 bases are TGTGCCAGCAGTCTGTTTCAGTCTGCAGAAACGCTGTAT.

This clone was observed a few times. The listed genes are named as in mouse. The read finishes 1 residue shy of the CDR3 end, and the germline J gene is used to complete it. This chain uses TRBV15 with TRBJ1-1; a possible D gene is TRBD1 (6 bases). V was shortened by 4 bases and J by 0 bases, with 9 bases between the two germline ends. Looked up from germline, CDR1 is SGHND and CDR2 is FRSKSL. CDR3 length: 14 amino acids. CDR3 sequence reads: CASSSRGENTEVFF. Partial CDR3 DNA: TGTGCCAGCAGTTCCAGGGGAGAGAACACAGAAGTCTTC.

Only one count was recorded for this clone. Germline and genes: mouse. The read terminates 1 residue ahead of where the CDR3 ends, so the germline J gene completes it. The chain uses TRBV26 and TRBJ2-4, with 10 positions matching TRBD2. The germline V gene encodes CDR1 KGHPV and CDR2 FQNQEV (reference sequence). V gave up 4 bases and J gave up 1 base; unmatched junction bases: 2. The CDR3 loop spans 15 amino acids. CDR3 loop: CASSPGGARQNTLYF. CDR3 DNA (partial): TGTGCCAGCAGTCCTGGGGGGGCGCGTCAAAACACCTTGTAC.